These 16 T cell receptor beta chains originate from one sample sequenced in a study of tumor and adjacent non-tumor tissue in lung cancer. The template was RNA from unsorted bulk tissue. Three rounds of nested PCR, following a modified ARM-PCR protocol, produced the TCRbeta library. Via MiXCR, TCRdb re-called the multiplex PCR reads, giving one row per CDR3 protein. The repertoire includes 100,000 to 150,000 distinct CDR3 sequences, roughly 67% of them detected once, and more than 10% sits in the top ten. Sample: lung tumor tissue. The receptors stem from a man between 25 and 39 years old with non-small cell lung cancer.

This clonotype turned up a few times. An end of the junction does not agree with germline; a read error may underlie this. The genes are TRBV11-3 and TRBJ1-2; D gene ambiguous. Germline CDR1 SGHNT, CDR2 YENEEA. The CDR3 has 15 amino acids. Here the CDR3 DNA reads TGCGCCAGCAGCTTAGAACACGGACGGACCTATGGCTACACCTTC. This codes for CASSLEHGRTYGYTF.

With respect to this clonotype: Just one base apart from a much larger clone, this may be a read error. The chain couples TRBV5-1 to TRBJ2-4, with D perhaps TRBD2 (6 bases). This CDR3 contains 16 residues. In germline, CDR1 is SGHRS, CDR2 YFSETQ. Trimming took off 2 bases at V and 8 bases at J, with 20 bases between the two ends. Here the CDR3 reads CASSLNAGTEGDIQYF. The CDR3 bases are TGCGCCAGCAGCTTAAACGCCGGGACGGAGGGAGACATTCAGTACTTC. The entire variable domain, with the rest obtained from reference TRBV5-1 and TRBJ2-4, is as follows: KAGVTQTPRYLIKTRGQQVTLSCSPISGHRSVSWYQQTPGQGLQFLFEYFSETQRNKGNFPGRFSGRQFSNSRSEMNVSTLELGDSALYLCASSLNAGTEGDIQYFGAGTRLSVL.

This clonotype was picked up a small number of times. The rearrangement links TRBV29-1 to TRBJ1-1, with TRBD1 identical over 9 bases. Per germline, CDR1 SQVTM and CDR2 ANQGSEA. V lost 7 bases, J lost 5 bases, and 8 bases stayed unmatched. CDR3 size: 13 residues. The CDR3 loop is CSAIQGAATEAFF. The CDR3 DNA is TGCAGCGCCATACAGGGGGCCGCGACTGAAGCTTTCTTT.

As regards this clonotype: A much larger clone lies one base from this, so it may be a read error. The rearrangement uses TRBV4-1 and TRBJ2-3, with D perhaps matching TRBD2 (7 bases). The ends were cut back, 5 bases at V and 4 bases at J, with 16 bases in the middle. This CDR3 contains 15 residues. Germline CDR1 and CDR2: MGHRA and YSYEKL. The CDR3: CASSGGAGIADTQYF. In DNA form, the CDR3 reads TGCGCCAGCAGCGGGGGGGCGGGGATCGCAGATACGCAGTATTTT.

The chain carries TRBV20-1 and TRBJ2-1; D might be TRBD2 (6 bases). The germline CDR1 and CDR2 sequences are DFQATT and SNEGSKA (reference sequence). The CDR3 is 14 amino acids. V was clipped by 6 bases and J by 4 bases, with 16 bases between them. CDR3 sequence: CSARINGGYNEQFF. In DNA form, the CDR3 reads TGCAGTGCCCGTATTAACGGGGGTTACAATGAGCAGTTCTTC.

Comment on this clonotype: Compared with germline, one end of the junction differs, possibly owing to a read error. V and J are TRBV11-2 and TRBJ1-2; 8 bases fit TRBD1. There are 17 residues in the CDR3. Looked up from germline, CDR1 is SGHAT and CDR2 is FQNNGV. CDR3 sequence: CSSSNFLQGEGNYGYIF. In nucleotides, the CDR3 is TGTAGCAGCAGCAATTTTTTACAGGGGGAAGGGAACTATGGCTACATCTTC.

Remarks on this clonotype: A much larger clone lies a single base off, so this may be a read error. The gene calls are TRBV10-3 and TRBJ2-1, with D possibly being TRBD2 (5 bases). This CDR3 comprises 13 residues. The germline V gene has CDR1 ENHRY and CDR2 SYGVKD. The CDR3: CAITESRVIEQFF. The DNA for the CDR3 is TGTGCCATCACTGAGTCGAGGGTTATTGAGCAGTTCTTC.

Remarks on this clonotype: In this CDR3 the conserved last residue, phenylalanine or tryptophan, is missing, so a read error is likely. This chain links TRBV19 with TRBJ2-4; D ambiguous. The germline V gene encodes CDR1 LNHDA and CDR2 SQIVND (reference sequence). The CDR3 covers 17 residues. This CDR3 reads CASSSTSSGLAKSIQYL. CDR3 bases: TGTGCCAGTAGTTCCACCTCCTCAGGTTTAGCCAAAAGCATTCAGTACCTC.

On this clonotype: This may stem from a read error, because a much larger clone lies one nucleotide away. This chain uses TRBV20-1 with TRBJ2-1, with 11 bases that match TRBD2. Germline V gene data show CDR1 as DFQATT and CDR2 as SNEGSKA (reference sequence). V trimming: 4 bases; J trimming: 15 bases; junction bases outside the gene matches: 14. This CDR3 contains 14 residues. The CDR3 spells CSAKTSGGYNVRFF. The CDR3 nucleotides read TGCAGTGCTAAAACTAGCGGGGGCTACAATGTGCGGTTCTTC.

Regarding this clonotype: Being one base from a much bigger clone, this may be a read error. This chain links TRBV20-1 with TRBJ2-1; unclear D gene. TRBJ2-7 explains the end of the DNA better; the J call may be wrong. This CDR3 has 12 amino acids. Germline CDR1 is DFQATT and CDR2 is SNEGSKA (reference sequence). CDR3 residues: CSAFSHFGEQYF. The CDR3 DNA sequence: TGCAGTGCTTTCTCCCATTTTGGTGAGCAGTACTTC.

About this clonotype: No conserved phenylalanine or tryptophan ends this CDR3, so it is likely a read error. The limits of the CDR3 on the DNA are not certain, so only TCRdb's listed CDR3 is given. The chain employs TRBV20-1 and TRBJ2-3; TRBD1 is the table's D call, not checked against the DNA. The CDR3 comprises 13 residues, both ends counted. The germline CDR1 and CDR2 sequences are DFQATT and SNEGSKA (reference sequence). The CDR3 spells CSARGRTADTQYS.

In regard to this clonotype: The junction differs from germline at one of its ends, possibly a read error. The V call is TRBV11-2, the J call TRBJ2-3, with a weak D call TRBD2 (6 bases). CDR1 and CDR2 from the germline V gene are SGHAT and FQNNGV. The length of the CDR3 is 16 residues. Here the CDR3 DNA reads TGTGTCAGCAGCTTAGGGTCAGCGGGTAGCGCAGATACGCAGTATTTT. Amino acid sequence: CVSSLGSAGSADTQYF.

A few counts support this clonotype. The chain is built from TRBV20-1 and TRBJ2-5, with 8 bases aligning to TRBD1. In germline, CDR1 is DFQATT, CDR2 SNEGSKA (reference sequence). The CDR3 spans 14 residues. V was clipped by 0 bases and J by 5 bases; unmatched bases: 5. The CDR3 spells CSARDRGQAETQYF. The DNA for the CDR3 is TGCAGTGCTAGAGACCGGGGACAGGCCGAGACCCAGTACTTC.

Concerning this clonotype itself: The conserved closing phenylalanine or tryptophan is absent in this CDR3, likely reflecting a read error. It is unclear where the CDR3 begins or ends on the DNA, so no DNA is shown, and the CDR3 is as TCRdb lists it. This chain joins TRBV20-1 and TRBJ2-5; TRBD1, the table's D call, lacks a check against the DNA. Germline CDR1 reads DFQATT; CDR2 reads SNEGSKA (reference sequence). The CDR3 adds up to 19 amino acids, both ends counted. This CDR3 reads CSARFSAILGQGRRETLYL.

By its share, this clonotype is medium-sized. This rearrangement joins TRBV12-3 or TRBV12-4 to TRBJ1-1, with no clear D. Deletions cut 2 bases from V and 4 bases from J, with 14 bases between. This CDR3 has 15 residues. The DNA for the CDR3 is TGTGCCAGCAGTTTAATAATAACGGGAGGCACTGAAGCTTTCTTT. Translated, it gives CASSLIITGGTEAFF.

Points on this clonotype: Since the CDR3 does not end with the conserved phenylalanine or tryptophan, this likely comes from a read error. The chain is built from TRBV11-3 and TRBJ2-5; D might be TRBD1 or TRBD2, each matching 5 bases. V gave up 5 bases and J gave up 2 bases, with 15 bases separating them. Germline V gene sequence: CDR1 SGHNT, CDR2 YENEEA. The CDR3 extends over 15 amino acids. As DNA, the CDR3 is TGTGCCAGCAGCCCCGGGATAGGGGATCAAGAGACCCAGTACATC. Protein: CASSPGIGDQETQYI.